The table lists the clone carrying this T cell receptor beta chain with a count of one. The entry originates in a study of blood T cell repertoires in COVID-19. Turning to the study itself: PBMCs, B-cell-depleted T cells, or T cells provided the cDNA or gDNA that made up the material.

Enrolled through a virtual design, the participants were between about 18 and 100 years of age and came from some 26 US areas. In the authors' workflow: Reference gene primer amplification gave estimated nucleated cell counts. The repertoire was sequenced with immunoSEQ multiplex PCR; TCRdb's copy has only in-frame clones and lacks some. The V and J calls and clone size come from that table; D and trimming were worked out from the DNA. Among about 190,000 clones listed, more than 70% were seen once. The sample comprised PBMCs or T cells enriched from blood (not recorded which). The TCR originated in a man aged 35-49 years with acute COVID-19.

The CDR3 sequence: CATSDSQTGANVLTF. In DNA form, the CDR3 reads TGTGCCACCAGTGATTCCCAGACTGGGGCCAACGTCCTGACTTTC. The chain combines TRBV24-1 with TRBJ2-6, with unresolved D. The germline V and J ends were trimmed by 2 bases and 2 bases, with 6 bases remaining between them. The length of the CDR3 is 15 residues. Germline V gives CDR1 KGHDR, CDR2 SFDVKD.